This T cell receptor (beta chain) came from a study of persistence of HIV-infected CD4 T cells. This clone has just a few counts. No antigen is known for it. Sequencing used immunoSEQ version 4 in survey mode. Measured with immunoSEQ multiplex PCR; TCRdb has only the in-frame clones, and not every one. The table includes over 35,000 clones, roughly 90% detected once. CDR1 and CDR2 from the germline V gene are MNHEY and SMNVEV (reference sequence). The CDR3 length is 12 residues. V dropped 5 bases and J dropped 13 bases, with 17 bases sitting between them. Cells were stimulated nonspecifically with anti-CD3/anti-CD28 magnetic beads. Sorting selected CD4+ T cells upregulating both CD40 ligand and CD69.

The sequences come from CD4+ T cells sorted from PBMCs after 18-hour stimulation, collected from a patient who received antiretroviral therapy. The V and J genes are TRBV27 and TRBJ1-2; D possibly corresponds to TRBD1 (5 bases). The TCR originated in an adult man with HIV who was CMV-seropositive. The CDR3: CASSPRVGASTF. The CDR3 DNA reads TGTGCCAGCAGTCCCAGGGTTGGGGCAAGCACCTTC.